What follows describes a single TCR beta chain. The data stem from a study of blood T cell repertoires in COVID-19. Libraries were prepared by immunoSEQ multiplex PCR; TCRdb keeps only in-frame clonotypes and omits some of them. The table includes around 100,000 clones, more than 70% detected once. The CDR3 has 20 amino acids. Losses at the gene ends were 2 bases for V and 0 bases for J; bases not matched to a gene: 8. Germline V lookup: CDR1 SGHKS, CDR2 YYEKEE (reference sequence). Sequencing was performed on peripheral blood. The source is a human donor in a cohort sampled during active COVID-19. V and J are TRBV5-5 and TRBJ2-1; 16 bases agree with TRBD2. CDR3 amino acids: CASSFTPGLAGGPSYNEQFF. As DNA, the CDR3 is TGTGCCAGCAGCTTTACTCCGGGACTAGCGGGAGGGCCCTCCTACAATGAGCAGTTCTTC.